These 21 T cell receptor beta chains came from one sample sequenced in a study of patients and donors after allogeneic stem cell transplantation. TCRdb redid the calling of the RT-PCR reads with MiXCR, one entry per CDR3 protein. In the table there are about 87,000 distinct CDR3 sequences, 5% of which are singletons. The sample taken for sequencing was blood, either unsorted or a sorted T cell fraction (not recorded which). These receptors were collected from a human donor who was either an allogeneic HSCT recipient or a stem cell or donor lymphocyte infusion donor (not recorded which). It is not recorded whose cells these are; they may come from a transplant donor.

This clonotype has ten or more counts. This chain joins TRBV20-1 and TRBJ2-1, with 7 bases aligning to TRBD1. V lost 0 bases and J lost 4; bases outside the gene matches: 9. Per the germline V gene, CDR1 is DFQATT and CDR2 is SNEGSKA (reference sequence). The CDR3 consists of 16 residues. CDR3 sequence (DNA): TGCAGTGCTAGAGACTCGGGACAGCTAGGTTACAATGAGCAGTTCTTC. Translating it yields CSARDSGQLGYNEQFF.

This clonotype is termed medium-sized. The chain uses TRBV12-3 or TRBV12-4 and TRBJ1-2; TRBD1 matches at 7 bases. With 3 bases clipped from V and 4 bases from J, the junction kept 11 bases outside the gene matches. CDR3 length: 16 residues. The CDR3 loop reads CASSLGTVLKTYGYTF. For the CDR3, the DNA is TGTGCCAGCAGTTTGGGGACAGTCCTCAAGACCTATGGCTACACCTTC.

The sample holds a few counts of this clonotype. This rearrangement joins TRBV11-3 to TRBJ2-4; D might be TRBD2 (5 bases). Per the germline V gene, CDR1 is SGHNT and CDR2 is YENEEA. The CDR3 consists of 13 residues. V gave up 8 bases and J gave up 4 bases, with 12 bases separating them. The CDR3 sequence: CASASPRKNIQYF. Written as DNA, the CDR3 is TGTGCCAGCGCTAGCCCTCGAAAAAACATTCAGTACTTC.

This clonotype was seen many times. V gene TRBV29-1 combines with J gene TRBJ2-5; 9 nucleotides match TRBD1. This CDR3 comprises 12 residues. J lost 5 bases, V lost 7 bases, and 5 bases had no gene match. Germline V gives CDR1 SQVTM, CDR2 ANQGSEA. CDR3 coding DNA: TGCAGCGCTCAGGACAGGGGTGAGACCCAGTACTTC. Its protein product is CSAQDRGETQYF.

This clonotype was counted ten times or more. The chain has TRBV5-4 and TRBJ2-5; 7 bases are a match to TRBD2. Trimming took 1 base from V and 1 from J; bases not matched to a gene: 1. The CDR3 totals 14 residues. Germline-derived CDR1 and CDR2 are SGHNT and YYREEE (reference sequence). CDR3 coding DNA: TGTGCCAGCAGCTTGCGACTAGCCCAAGAGACCCAGTACTTC. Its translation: CASSLRLAQETQYF.

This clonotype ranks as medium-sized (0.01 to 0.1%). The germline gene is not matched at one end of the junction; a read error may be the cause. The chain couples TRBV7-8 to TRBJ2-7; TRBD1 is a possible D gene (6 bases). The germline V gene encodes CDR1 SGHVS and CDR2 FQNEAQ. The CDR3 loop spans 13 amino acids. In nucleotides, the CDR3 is TGTGCCAGCACCTTATTCAGGGGTGACGAGCAGTACTTC. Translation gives CASTLFRGDEQYF.

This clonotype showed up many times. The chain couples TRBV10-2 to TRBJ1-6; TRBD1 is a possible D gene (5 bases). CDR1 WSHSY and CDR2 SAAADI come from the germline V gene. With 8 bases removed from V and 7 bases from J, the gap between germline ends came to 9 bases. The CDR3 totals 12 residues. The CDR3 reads CASGQGNSPLHF. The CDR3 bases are TGCGCCAGCGGGCAGGGCAATTCACCCCTCCACTTT.

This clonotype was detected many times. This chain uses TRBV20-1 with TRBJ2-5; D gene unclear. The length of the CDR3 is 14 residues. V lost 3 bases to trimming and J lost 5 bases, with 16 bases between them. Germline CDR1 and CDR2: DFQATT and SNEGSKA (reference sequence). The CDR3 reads CSASPDLLGETQYF. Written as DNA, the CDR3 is TGCAGTGCTAGTCCTGATCTCTTGGGGGAGACCCAGTACTTC.

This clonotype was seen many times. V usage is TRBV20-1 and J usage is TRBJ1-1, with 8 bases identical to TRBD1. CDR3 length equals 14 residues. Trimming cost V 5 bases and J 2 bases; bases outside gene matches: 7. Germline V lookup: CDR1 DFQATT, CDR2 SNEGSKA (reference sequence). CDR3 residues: CSAAQGARNTEAFF. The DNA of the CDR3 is TGCAGTGCTGCCCAGGGGGCCAGAAACACTGAAGCTTTCTTT.

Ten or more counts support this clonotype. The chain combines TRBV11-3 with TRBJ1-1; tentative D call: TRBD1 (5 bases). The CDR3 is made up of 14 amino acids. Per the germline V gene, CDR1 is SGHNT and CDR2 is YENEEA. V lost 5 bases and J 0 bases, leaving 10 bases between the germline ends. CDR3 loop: CASSPRALNTEAFF. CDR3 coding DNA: TGTGCCAGCAGCCCCAGGGCGTTGAACACTGAAGCTTTCTTT.

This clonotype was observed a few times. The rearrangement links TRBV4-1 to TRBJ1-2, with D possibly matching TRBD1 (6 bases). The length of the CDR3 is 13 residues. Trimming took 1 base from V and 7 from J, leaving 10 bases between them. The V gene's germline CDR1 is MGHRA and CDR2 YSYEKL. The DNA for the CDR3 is TGCGCCAGCAGCCAAGGCGGGACACGTGGCTACACCTTC. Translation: CASSQGGTRGYTF.

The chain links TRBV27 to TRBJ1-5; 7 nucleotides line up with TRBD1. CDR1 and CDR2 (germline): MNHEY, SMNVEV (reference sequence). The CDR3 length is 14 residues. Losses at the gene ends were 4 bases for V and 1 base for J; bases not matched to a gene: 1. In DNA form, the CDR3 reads TGTGCCAGCAGTTCCAGGGGGAGCAATCAGCCCCAGCATTTT. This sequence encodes CASSSRGSNQPQHF.

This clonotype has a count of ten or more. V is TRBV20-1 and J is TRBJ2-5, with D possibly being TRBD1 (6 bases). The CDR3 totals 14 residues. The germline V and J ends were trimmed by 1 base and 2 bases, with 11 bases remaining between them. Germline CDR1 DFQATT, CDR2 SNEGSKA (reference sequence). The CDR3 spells CSARAGQRQETQYF. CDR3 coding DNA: TGCAGTGCTAGAGCCGGACAGCGACAAGAGACCCAGTACTTC.

CDR3 amino acids: CASAATGRMNTEAFF. CDR3 DNA sequence: TGCGCCAGCGCGGCCACGGGACGGATGAACACTGAAGCTTTCTTT. The J gene is TRBJ1-1, the V gene TRBV4-1; the D gene is possibly TRBD1 (5 bases). Germline loops: CDR1 MGHRA, CDR2 YSYEKL. The CDR3 totals 15 residues. The V end lost 8 bases, the J end lost 0 bases, and 16 bases lay between the germline ends.

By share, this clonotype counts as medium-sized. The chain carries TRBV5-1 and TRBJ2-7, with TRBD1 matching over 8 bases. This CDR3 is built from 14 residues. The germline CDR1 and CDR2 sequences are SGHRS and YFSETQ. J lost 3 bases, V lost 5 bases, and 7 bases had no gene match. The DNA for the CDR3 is TGCGCCAGCAGACCAAAAACAGGGGGCTACGAGCAGTACTTC. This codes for CASRPKTGGYEQYF. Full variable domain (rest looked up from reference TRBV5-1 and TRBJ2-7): KAGVTQTPRYLIKTRGQQVTLSCSPISGHRSVSWYQQTPGQGLQFLFEYFSETQRNKGNFPGRFSGRQFSNSRSEMNVSTLELGDSALYLCASRPKTGGYEQYFGPGTRLTVT.

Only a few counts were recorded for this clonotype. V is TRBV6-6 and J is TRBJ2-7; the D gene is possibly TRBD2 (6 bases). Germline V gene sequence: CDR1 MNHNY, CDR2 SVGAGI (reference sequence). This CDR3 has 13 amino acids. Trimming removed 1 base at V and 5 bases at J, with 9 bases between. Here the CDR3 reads CASSYWGGNEQYF. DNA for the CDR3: TGTGCCAGCAGTTACTGGGGCGGGAACGAGCAGTACTTC.

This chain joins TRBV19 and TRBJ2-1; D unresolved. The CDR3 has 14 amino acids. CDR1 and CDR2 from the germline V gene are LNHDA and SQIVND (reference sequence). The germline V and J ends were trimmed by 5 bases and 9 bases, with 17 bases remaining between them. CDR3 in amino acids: CASSAGWSSGEQFF. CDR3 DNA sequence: TGTGCCAGTAGTGCAGGCTGGTCGTCAGGTGAGCAGTTCTTC. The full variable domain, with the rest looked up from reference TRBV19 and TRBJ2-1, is DGGITQSPKYLFRKEGQNVTLSCEQNLNHDAMYWYRQDPGQGLRLIYYSQIVNDFQKGDIAEGYSVSREKKESFPLTVTSAQKNPTAFYLCASSAGWSSGEQFFGPGTRLTVL.

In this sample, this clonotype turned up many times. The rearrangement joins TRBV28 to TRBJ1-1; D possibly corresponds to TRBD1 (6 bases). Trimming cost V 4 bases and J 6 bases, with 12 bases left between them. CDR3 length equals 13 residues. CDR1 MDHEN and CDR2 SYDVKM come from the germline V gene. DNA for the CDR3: TGTGCCAGCAGTTCATTTCGGACAGCTGAAGCTTTCTTT. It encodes CASSSFRTAEAFF.

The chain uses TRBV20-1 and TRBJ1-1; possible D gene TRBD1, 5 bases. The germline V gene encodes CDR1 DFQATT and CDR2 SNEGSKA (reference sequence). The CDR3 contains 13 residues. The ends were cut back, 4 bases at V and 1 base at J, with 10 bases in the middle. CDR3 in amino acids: CSATTTANTEAFF. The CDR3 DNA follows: TGCAGTGCTACCACGACAGCGAACACTGAAGCTTTCTTT.

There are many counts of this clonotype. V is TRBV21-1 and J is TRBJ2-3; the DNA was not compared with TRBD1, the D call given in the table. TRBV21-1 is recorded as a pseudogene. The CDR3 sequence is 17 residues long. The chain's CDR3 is CASSKSGGTHPTDTQYF. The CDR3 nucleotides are TGTGCCAGCAGCAAATCTGGGGGCACCCACCCAACAGATACGCAGTATTTT.

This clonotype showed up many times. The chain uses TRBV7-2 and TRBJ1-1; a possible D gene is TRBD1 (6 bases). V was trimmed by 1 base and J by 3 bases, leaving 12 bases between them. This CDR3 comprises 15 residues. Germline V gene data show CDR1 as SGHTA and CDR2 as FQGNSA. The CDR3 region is CASSLGGGRYTEAFF. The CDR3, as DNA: TGTGCCAGCAGCTTAGGAGGGGGACGGTACACTGAAGCTTTCTTT.